This T cell receptor beta chain was documented in a study of monozygotic twins with inflammatory bowel disease. cDNA for each sample came from eight separate reactions. TCRdb re-called the 5' RACE reads, yielding one record per CDR3 amino acid sequence without DNA. The table lists under 150,000 distinct CDR3 sequences. The sample was blood. The clonotype was recovered from a human donor with ulcerative colitis or Crohn's disease, or a healthy co-twin of an affected twin (not recorded which).

CDR3 sequence: CASSQDERFAKNIQYF. J is TRBJ2-4 and V is TRBV4-3; TCRdb's D call, TRBD2, is unchecked because there is no DNA. CDR1 is LGHNA, CDR2 YSLEER, per germline. The CDR3 runs to 16 residues.